This T cell receptor (beta chain) was recorded in a study of T cells after yellow fever vaccination. Study as a whole: Preparation used SMART-Seq v4 Ultra Low Input for the low-cell-number fractions.

V dropped 6 bases and J dropped 0; count of bases not matched to a gene: 4. The CDR3 covers 14 residues. At least ten counts were recorded for this clonotype. As yet, its antigen is unknown. TCRdb itself ran the 5' RACE reads through MiXCR, one entry per CDR3 protein. Counted here are approximately 70,000 distinct CDR3 sequences, 5% to 8% occurring once; the ten biggest clones make up 37%. Study observations and caveats: In post-booster samples, most primary-vaccination clones reappeared (roughly 96% CD4, 70% to 90% CD8).

The receptor's source is a young man who received the YFV17D yellow fever vaccine. J is TRBJ2-7 and V is TRBV12-3 or TRBV12-4, with 8 bases matching TRBD2. This material consisted of CD8+ T cells sorted from PBMCs, taken roughly 47 days after the first yellow fever vaccination. CDR3 nucleotides: TGTGCCAGCAGCCTTACTAGCGGCTCCTACGAGCAGTACTTC. Translation: CASSLTSGSYEQYF.